The rows below give T cell receptor beta chains drawn from one sample of a study of T cells in Graves' hyperthyroidism and ophthalmopathy. TCRdb called the multiplex PCR reads again in MiXCR, with one record for every CDR3 protein. The sample lists 690,000 or so distinct CDR3 sequences; about 19% were seen once. Sequencing input: blood. Receptors were obtained from a woman between 50 and 59 years old with Graves' hyperthyroidism that later progressed to Graves' ophthalmopathy. Both conserved end residues are part of each CDR3. A D gene is named only where the DNA matches it firmly. The size entry is marked missing in some rows and otherwise reads once, few, many or a size class.

clone size | D gene | J gene | V gene | CDR3 protein | CDR3 DNA
many | TRBD1 | TRBJ2-1 | TRBV14 | CASSQLQGARQFF | TGTGCCAGCAGCCAACTTCAGGGGGCGCGGCAGTTCTTC
many | . | TRBJ2-7 | TRBV11-2 | CASSPRGAAATYEQYF | TGTGCCAGCAGCCCGAGGGGGGCGGCGGCCACCTACGAGCAGTACTTC
many | . | TRBJ2-7 | TRBV4-2 | CASSQGGTVYEQYF | TGTGCCAGCAGCCAAGGTGGGACTGTCTACGAGCAGTACTTC
few | TRBD2 | TRBJ2-5 | TRBV20-1 | CSATLAGGLLRETQYF | TGCAGTGCTACGTTAGCGGGGGGGCTGTTGAGGGAGACCCAGTACTTC
. | . | TRBJ1-4 | TRBV20-1 | CSAWRNEKLFF | TGCAGTGCGTGGCGGAATGAAAAACTGTTTTTT
few | . | TRBJ1-3 | TRBV7-9 | CASAGTVTPGNTIYF | TGTGCCAGCGCCGGGACCGTCACACCTGGAAACACCATATATTTT
many | TRBD2 | TRBJ2-1 | TRBV5-1 | CASSWELAGDYNEQFF | TGCGCCAGCAGCTGGGAACTAGCGGGGGACTACAATGAGCAGTTCTTC
. | . | TRBJ1-4 | TRBV5-8 | CASSLEQLPSTNENLFF | TGCGCCAGCAGCTTGGAACAGTTACCGTCAACTAATGAAAACCTGTTTTTT
many | . | TRBJ2-5 | TRBV18 | CASSTFSDSQETQYF | TGTGCCAGCTCAACATTCAGCGACAGTCAAGAGACCCAGTACTTC
few | . | TRBJ1-2 | TRBV7-9 | CASSLNPSAATNYGYTF | TGTGCCAGCAGCTTAAACCCCTCGGCAGCAACTAACTATGGCTACACCTTC
. | TRBD1 | TRBJ2-1 | TRBV6-1 | CASSRGGYAYNEQFF | TGTGCCAGCAGCCGAGGGGGCTACGCCTACAATGAGCAGTTCTTC
many | . | TRBJ1-1 | TRBV19 | CASSKDSLNTEAFF | TGTGCCAGTAGCAAGGACAGCCTGAACACTGAAGCTTTCTTT
few | . | TRBJ1-5 | TRBV2 | CASSVESNQPQHF | TGTGCCAGCAGCGTTGAAAGCAATCAGCCCCAGCATTTT
many | TRBD2 | TRBJ2-7 | TRBV20-1 | CSARLAGGFNPLYEQYF | TGCAGTGCTCGGCTAGCGGGGGGCTTTAATCCTCTATACGAGCAGTACTTC
few | . | TRBJ2-1 | TRBV7-9 | CASSPPGDGNNEQFF | TGTGCCAGCAGTCCTCCCGGGGACGGGAACAATGAGCAGTTCTTC
. | TRBD1 | TRBJ2-1 | TRBV9 | CASGQQGNSYNEQFF | TGTGCCAGCGGCCAACAGGGGAACTCCTACAATGAGCAGTTCTTC
many | . | TRBJ1-5 | TRBV3-1 | CASSQSGEDQPQHF | TGTGCCAGCAGCCAAAGTGGTGAGGATCAGCCCCAGCATTTT
. | . | TRBJ1-1 | TRBV19 | CASSGGQTGNTEAFF | TGTGCCAGTAGTGGTGGTCAGACCGGGAACACTGAAGCTTTCTTT
many | . | TRBJ2-3 | TRBV12-3/TRBV12-4 | CASSPLAGGVVDTQYF | TGTGCCAGCAGTCCGCTTGCCGGGGGTGTAGTGGATACGCAGTATTTT
many | . | TRBJ1-1 | TRBV13 | CASSPTGTDMNTEAFF | TGTGCCAGCAGCCCGACCGGGACGGATATGAACACTGAAGCTTTCTTT
. | . | TRBJ2-3 | TRBV6-1 | CASTPLRGSTDTQYF | TGTGCCAGCACCCCGTTACGAGGGAGCACAGATACGCAGTATTTT
. | TRBD1 | TRBJ1-1 | TRBV12-3/TRBV12-4 | CASSPTGGKESFF | TGTGCCAGCAGCCCGACAGGGGGAAAGGAGTCTTTCTTT